This TCR beta chain was captured in a study of cytomegalovirus exposure and HLA in healthy donors. Overall study context: HLA-typed donors were the source of about 85 million unique TCRs held in an early data release. Study observations and caveats: Listed as cytomegalovirus-associated were around 160 TCR beta chains. Upon later analysis, HLA-associated TCR beta chains proved more clonally expanded than other, equally common chains. Trimming of TCR beta V- and J-genes showed a link, identified in a later analysis, to a missense DCLRE1C variant.

The primer mix had 60 Vbeta and 13 Jbeta primers. Sequencing was performed with immunoSEQ multiplex PCR; in TCRdb, only in-frame clones are kept and a portion is missing. The repertoire holds 110,000 or so clones, with 83% as singletons. On this clone itself: Its target is unknown.

The V end lost 3 bases, the J end lost 1 base, and 9 bases lay between the germline ends. The germline CDR1 and CDR2 sequences are LNHDA and SQIVND (reference sequence). The CDR3 runs to 14 residues. The chain couples TRBV19 to TRBJ2-5, with unresolved D. Sample: PBMCs. The receptor was isolated from a man younger than 35 in good health and CMV-seronegative. CDR3 nucleotide sequence: TGTGCCAGTAGTATCGGCAGACTCCAAGAGACCCAGTACTTC. This gives the protein CASSIGRLQETQYF.